This TCR beta chain was captured in a study of Tregs in tolerant kidney transplant recipients. Germline lookup yields CDR1 SGHRS and CDR2 YFSETQ. The CDR3 is 15 amino acids. J gave up 3 bases and V 5 bases, and 8 bases lay outside the gene matches. The data were produced by immunoSEQ multiplex PCR, yet TCRdb's version contains in-frame clones alone and is incomplete. This sample has 75,000 to 80,000 clones; 80% to 95% occur once, and the top ten carry 0.3% to 0.4%. The sequence came from a human donor who received a combined kidney and bone marrow transplant. This sequence joins TRBV5-1 and TRBJ2-3; TRBD2 matches at 8 bases. Material: Tregs from blood, obtained before the transplant. DNA of the CDR3: TGCGCCAGCAGGGGACTAGAGCTACAGACAGATACGCAGTATTTT. This translates into CASRGLELQTDTQYF.